This TCR beta chain was sequenced in a study of blood T cell repertoires in COVID-19. About the study: Sites in the United States, Italy and Spain provided acute and convalescent COVID-19 samples. T cells, B-cell-depleted T cells, or PBMCs provided the cDNA or gDNA that served as material.

Under the authors' procedure: Cell counts per sample came from amplifying reference gene primers. The table came from immunoSEQ multiplex PCR; TCRdb's copy has only in-frame clones and leaves some out. V and J calls plus clone size are reproduced from that table; the DNA served to infer D and trimming. Here the sample spans around 78,000 clones, around 90% being singletons. CDR3 length: 15 residues. V was shortened by 1 base and J by 5 bases, with 15 bases between the two germline ends. Germline V gene data show CDR1 as SGHNT and CDR2 as YYREEE (reference sequence). The specimen was peripheral blood. The clonotype comes from a man aged 50-59 years with active COVID-19. This rearrangement joins TRBV5-4 to TRBJ1-1; D ambiguous. CDR3 in amino acids: CASSLPGSGGTEAFF. CDR3 nucleotides: TGTGCCAGCAGCTTGCCTGGCAGCGGAGGGACTGAAGCTTTCTTT.